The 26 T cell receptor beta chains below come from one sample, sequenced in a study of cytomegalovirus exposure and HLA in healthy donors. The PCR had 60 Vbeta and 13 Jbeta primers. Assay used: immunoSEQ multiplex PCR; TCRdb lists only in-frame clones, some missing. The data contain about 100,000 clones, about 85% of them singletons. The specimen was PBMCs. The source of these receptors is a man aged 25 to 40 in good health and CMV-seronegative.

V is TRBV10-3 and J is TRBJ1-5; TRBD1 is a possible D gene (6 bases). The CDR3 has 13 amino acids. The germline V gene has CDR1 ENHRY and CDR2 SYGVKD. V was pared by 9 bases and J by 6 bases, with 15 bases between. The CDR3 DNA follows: TGTGCCATAGCAAGGGGGGGTGGTCAGCCCCAGCATTTT. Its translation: CAIARGGGQPQHF.

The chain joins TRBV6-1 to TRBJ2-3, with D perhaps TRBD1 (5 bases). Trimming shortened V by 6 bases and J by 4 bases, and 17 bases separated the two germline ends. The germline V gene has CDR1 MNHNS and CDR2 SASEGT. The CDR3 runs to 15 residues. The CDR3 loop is CASRLSGFNPDTQYF. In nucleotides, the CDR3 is TGTGCCAGCAGATTATCAGGGTTTAACCCAGATACGCAGTATTTT.

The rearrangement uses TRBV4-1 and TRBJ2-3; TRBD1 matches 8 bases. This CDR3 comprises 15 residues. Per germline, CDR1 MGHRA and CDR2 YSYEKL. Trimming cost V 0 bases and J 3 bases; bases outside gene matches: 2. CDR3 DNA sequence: TGCGCCAGCAGCCAAGACAGGGGGCTTACAGATACGCAGTATTTT. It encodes CASSQDRGLTDTQYF.

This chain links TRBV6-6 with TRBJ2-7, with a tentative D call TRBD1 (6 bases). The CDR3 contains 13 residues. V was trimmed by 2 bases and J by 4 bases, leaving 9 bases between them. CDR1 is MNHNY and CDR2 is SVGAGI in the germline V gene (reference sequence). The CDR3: CASSYPGQYEQYF. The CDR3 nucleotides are TGTGCCAGCAGTTACCCCGGACAGTACGAGCAGTACTTC.

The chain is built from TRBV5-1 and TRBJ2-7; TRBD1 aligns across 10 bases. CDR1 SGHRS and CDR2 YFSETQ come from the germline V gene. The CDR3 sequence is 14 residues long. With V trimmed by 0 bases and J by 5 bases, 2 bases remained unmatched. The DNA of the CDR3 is TGCGCCAGCAGCTTGGGACAGGGGGCGAACGAGCAGTACTTC. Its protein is CASSLGQGANEQYF.

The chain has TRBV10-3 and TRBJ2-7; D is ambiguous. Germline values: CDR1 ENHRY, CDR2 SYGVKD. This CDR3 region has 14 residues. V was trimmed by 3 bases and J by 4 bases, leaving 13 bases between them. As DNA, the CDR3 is TGTGCCATCAGTGAAGTGGGCCTTTATTACGAGCAGTACTTC. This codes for CAISEVGLYYEQYF.

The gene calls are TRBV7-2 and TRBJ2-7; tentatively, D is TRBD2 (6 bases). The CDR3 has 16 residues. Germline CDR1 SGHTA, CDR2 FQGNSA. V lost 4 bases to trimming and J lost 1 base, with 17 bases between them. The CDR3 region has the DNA TGTGCCAGCAGCTCCCGCGTCTGGGACTCGTCCTACGAGCAGTACTTC. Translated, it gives CASSSRVWDSSYEQYF.

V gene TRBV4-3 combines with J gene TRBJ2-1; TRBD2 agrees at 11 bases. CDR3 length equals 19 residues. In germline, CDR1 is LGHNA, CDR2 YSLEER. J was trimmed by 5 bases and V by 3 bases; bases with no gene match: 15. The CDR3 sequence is CASSQPRSLGTSGNNEQFF. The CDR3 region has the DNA TGCGCCAGCAGCCAGCCTCGCTCATTGGGGACTAGCGGAAACAATGAGCAGTTCTTC.

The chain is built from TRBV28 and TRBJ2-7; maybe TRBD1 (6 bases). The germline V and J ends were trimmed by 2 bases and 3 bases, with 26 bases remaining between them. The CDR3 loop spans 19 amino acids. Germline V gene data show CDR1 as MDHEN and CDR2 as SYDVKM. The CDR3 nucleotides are TGTGCCAGCAGTTTAAACAGGGCATTTGGGGTTACACATCGCTACGAGCAGTACTTC. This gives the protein CASSLNRAFGVTHRYEQYF.

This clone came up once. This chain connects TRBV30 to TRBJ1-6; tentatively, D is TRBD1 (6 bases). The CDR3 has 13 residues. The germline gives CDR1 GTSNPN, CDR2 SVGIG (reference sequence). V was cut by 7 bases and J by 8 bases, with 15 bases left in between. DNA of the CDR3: TGTGCCTTCAAGGACAGTGCGGATTCACCCCTCCACTTT. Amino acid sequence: CAFKDSADSPLHF.

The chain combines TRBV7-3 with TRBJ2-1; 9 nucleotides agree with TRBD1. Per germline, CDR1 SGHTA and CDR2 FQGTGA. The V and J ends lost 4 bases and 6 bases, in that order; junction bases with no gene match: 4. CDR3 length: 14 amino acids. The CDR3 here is CASSSPGQGNEQFF. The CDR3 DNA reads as TGTGCCAGCAGCTCTCCGGGACAGGGCAATGAGCAGTTCTTC. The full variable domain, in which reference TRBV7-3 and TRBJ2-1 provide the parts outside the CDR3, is GAGVSQTPSNKVTEKGKYVELRCDPISGHTALYWYRQSLGQGPEFLIYFQGTGAADDSGLPNDRFFAVRPEGSVSTLKIQRTERGDSAVYLCASSSPGQGNEQFFGPGTRLTVL.

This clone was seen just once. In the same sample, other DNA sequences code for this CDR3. This CDR3 is CASSDSSYEQYF. The CDR3 bases are TGTGCCAGCAGTGACAGCTCCTACGAGCAGTACTTC. The chain has TRBV2 and TRBJ2-7; unclear D gene. This CDR3 spans 12 amino acids. V lost 3 bases and J lost 0, with 3 bases in between. CDR1 and CDR2 (germline): SNHLY, FYNNEI. The full variable domain, with the rest looked up from reference TRBV2 and TRBJ2-7, is EPEVTQTPSHQVTQMGQEVILRCVPISNHLYFYWYRQILGQKVEFLVSFYNNEISEKSEIFDDQFSVERPDGSNFTLKIRSTKLEDSAMYFCASSDSSYEQYFGPGTRLTVT.

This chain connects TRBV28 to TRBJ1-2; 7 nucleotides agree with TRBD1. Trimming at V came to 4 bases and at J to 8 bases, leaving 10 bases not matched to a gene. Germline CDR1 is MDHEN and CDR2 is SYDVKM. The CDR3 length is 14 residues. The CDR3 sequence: CASSSRQGLGGYTF. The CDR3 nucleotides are TGTGCCAGCAGTTCCCGACAGGGCCTGGGGGGCTACACCTTC.

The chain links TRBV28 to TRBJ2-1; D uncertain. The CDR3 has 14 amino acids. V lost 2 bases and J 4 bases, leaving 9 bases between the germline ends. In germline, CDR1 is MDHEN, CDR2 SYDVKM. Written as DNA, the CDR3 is TGTGCCAGCAGTTTAGTTGCGGATTACAATGAGCAGTTCTTC. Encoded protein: CASSLVADYNEQFF.

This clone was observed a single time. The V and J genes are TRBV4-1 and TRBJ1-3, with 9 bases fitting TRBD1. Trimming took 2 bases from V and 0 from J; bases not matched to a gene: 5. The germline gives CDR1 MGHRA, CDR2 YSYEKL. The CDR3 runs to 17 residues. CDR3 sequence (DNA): TGCGCCAGCAGCCAACTACCGGGACAGGGCTCTGGAAACACCATATATTTT. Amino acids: CASSQLPGQGSGNTIYF.

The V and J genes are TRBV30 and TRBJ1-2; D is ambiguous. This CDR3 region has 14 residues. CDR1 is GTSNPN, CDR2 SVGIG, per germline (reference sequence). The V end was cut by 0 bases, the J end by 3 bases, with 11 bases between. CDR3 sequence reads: CAWSVGLTDYGYTF. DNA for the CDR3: TGTGCCTGGAGTGTCGGTTTAACAGACTATGGCTACACCTTC.

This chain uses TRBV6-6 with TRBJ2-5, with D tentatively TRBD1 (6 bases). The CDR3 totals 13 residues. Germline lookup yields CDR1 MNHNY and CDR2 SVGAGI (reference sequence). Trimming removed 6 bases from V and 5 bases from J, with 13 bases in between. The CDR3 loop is CASSTEGGETQYF. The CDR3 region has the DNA TGTGCCAGCAGCACGGAAGGGGGTGAGACCCAGTACTTC.

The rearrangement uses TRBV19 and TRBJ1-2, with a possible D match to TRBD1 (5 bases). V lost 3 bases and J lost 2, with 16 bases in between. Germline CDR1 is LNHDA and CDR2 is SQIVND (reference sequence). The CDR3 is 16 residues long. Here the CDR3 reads CASSISHQGSNYGYTF. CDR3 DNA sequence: TGTGCCAGTAGTATTTCCCACCAGGGAAGCAACTATGGCTACACCTTC.

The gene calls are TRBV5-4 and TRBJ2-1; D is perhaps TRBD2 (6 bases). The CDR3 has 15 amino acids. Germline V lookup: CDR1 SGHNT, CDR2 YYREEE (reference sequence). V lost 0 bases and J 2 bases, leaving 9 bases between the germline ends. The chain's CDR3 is CASSLVSGPYNEQFF. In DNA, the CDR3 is TGTGCCAGCAGCTTGGTAAGCGGGCCCTACAATGAGCAGTTCTTC.

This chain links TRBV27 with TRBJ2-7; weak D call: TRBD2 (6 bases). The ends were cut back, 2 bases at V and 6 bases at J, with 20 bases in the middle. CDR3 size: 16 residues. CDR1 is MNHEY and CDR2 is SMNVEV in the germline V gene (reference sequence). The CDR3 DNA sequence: TGTGCCAGCAGTTTAAGCTTCGGCACGGCCGGGGGCGAGCAGTACTTC. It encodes CASSLSFGTAGGEQYF.

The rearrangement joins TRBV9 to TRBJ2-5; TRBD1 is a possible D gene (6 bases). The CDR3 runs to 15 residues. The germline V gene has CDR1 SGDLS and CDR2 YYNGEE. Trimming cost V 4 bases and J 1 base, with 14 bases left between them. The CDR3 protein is CASSPTGHPQETQYF. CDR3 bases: TGTGCCAGCAGCCCAACGGGACACCCCCAAGAGACCCAGTACTTC.

In DNA form, the CDR3 reads TGTGCCAGCAGCCAAGATAGGGGTAGGGGTTCCTCATACGAGCAGTACTTC. Translation: CASSQDRGRGSSYEQYF. The J gene is TRBJ2-7, the V gene TRBV4-2; a weak D match, TRBD1 (5 bases). The CDR3 loop spans 17 amino acids. The germline V and J ends were trimmed by 0 bases and 4 bases, with 19 bases remaining between them. CDR1 LGHNA and CDR2 YNFKEQ come from the germline V gene.

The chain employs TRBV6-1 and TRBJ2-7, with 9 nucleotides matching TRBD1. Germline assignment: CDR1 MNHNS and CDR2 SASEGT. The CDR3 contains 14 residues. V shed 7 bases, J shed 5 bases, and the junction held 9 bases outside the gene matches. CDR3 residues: CASNQGHRGHEQYF. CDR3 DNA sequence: TGTGCCAGCAACCAGGGGCACAGGGGGCACGAGCAGTACTTC.

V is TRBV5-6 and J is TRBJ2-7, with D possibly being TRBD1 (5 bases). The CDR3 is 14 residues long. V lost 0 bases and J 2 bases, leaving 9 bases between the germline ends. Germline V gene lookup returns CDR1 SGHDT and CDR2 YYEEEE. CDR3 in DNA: TGTGCCAGCAGCTTGGTGTCAGGGACCTACGAGCAGTACTTC. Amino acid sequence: CASSLVSGTYEQYF.

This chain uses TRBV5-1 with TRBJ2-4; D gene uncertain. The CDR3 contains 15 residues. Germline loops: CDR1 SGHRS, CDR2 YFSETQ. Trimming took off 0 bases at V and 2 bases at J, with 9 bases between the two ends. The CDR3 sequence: CASSLEPVPKNIQYF. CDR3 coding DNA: TGCGCCAGCAGCTTGGAACCGGTCCCCAAAAACATTCAGTACTTC.

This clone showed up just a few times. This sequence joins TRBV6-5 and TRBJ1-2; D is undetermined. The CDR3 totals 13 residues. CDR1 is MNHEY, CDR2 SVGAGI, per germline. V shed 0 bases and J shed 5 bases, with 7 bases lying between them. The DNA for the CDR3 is TGTGCCAGCAGTTACTCGAGAGGGTATGGCTACACCTTC. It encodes CASSYSRGYGYTF.